This TCR beta chain emerged from a study of blood T cell repertoires in COVID-19 (TCRdb year 2020). Some background on the complete study: Samples covering the acute and convalescent phases of COVID-19 were provided by collaborators in the United States, Italy and Spain. The prospective study material was composed of cDNA or gDNA derived from T cells, B-cell-depleted T cells, or PBMCs. The dataset comprised deeply sampled blood TCRbeta repertoires from subjects exposed to, actively infected with, or recovered from COVID-19. The repertoires were released in a freely available public database intended as a resource for research on the immune response to SARS-CoV-2. Samples came from the ongoing ImmuneRACE study (first 160 participants) plus 1,254 subjects from 6 global collaborators. A de-identified subject ID, COVID-19 status, age in years and sex were almost always included in the sample metadata. Where HLA class I and class II types were available, the types were taken from metadata supplied by the sample provider, not from assay-based typing. What the work shows at the level of the full study, not this receptor alone: How much clinical and demographic metadata was included differed by source and by participant, and the metadata was provided uncurated.

TCRbeta CDR3 regions were amplified from genomic DNA by means of the immunoSEQ Assay, a bias-controlled multiplex PCR. The authors processed their data as follows. The number of nucleated cells in each sample was estimated from the amplification of reference gene primers within the assay. To quantify the absolute abundance of each unique TCRbeta CDR3 rearrangement, sequence reads were collapsed and filtered. Productive Simpson clonality was computed per sample as the square root of Simpson's diversity index over productive rearrangements. TCRdb mirrors the immuneACCESS table, restricted to in-frame sequences. Some clones are absent from its copies; in checked studies, under half trace to an unresolved V gene, and the reason for the others is unknown. V and J calls and clone size are copied from that table; D and trimming were computed from the DNA. This sample lists roughly 120,000 clones; about 85% were detected once. The top ten constitute approximately 3% of the sample.

In its sample, this clone was seen once. Which antigen it targets is not known. No base-level quality is on record; no much larger clone is a single base apart. Per the germline V gene, MDHEN is the CDR1 and SYDVKM is the CDR2. The junction carries 15 bases between V and J, which are trimmed by 3 bases and 9 bases respectively. Its CDR3 holds 15 amino acids, cysteine through phenylalanine. The entry retains the CDR3 DNA only, 45 bases that are in frame from base 1. One collaborating source in Seattle enrolled patients while the patients were actively infected and followed the patients over time throughout the course of disease. Each collaborating institution followed its own protocols to collect whole blood in K2EDTA tubes. For TCRbeta analysis, collaborators shipped samples as frozen whole blood, isolated PBMCs, or DNA extracted from either of those sample types.

The V and J genes are TRBV28 and TRBJ1-6; tentative D gene TRBD1, with 6 bases matching. The sequence was collected from a woman of 80 years or more with COVID-19, enrolled during active disease. Sequences were obtained from peripheral blood. The DNA sequence reads TGTGCCAGCAGTTTGCAGGGGAAGGGGGTTTCACCCCTCCACTTT. Its protein reads: CASSLQGKGVSPLHF.